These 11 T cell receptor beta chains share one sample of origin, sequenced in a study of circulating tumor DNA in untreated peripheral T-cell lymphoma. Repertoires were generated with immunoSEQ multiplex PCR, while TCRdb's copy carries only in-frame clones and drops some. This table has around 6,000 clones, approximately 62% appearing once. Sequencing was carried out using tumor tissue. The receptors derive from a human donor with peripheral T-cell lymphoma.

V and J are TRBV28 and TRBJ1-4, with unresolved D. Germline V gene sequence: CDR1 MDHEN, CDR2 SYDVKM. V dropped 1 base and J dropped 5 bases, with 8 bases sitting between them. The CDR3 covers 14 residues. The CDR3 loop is CASSLFSVNEKLFF. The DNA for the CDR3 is TGTGCCAGCAGTTTATTCTCCGTAAATGAAAAACTGTTTTTT.

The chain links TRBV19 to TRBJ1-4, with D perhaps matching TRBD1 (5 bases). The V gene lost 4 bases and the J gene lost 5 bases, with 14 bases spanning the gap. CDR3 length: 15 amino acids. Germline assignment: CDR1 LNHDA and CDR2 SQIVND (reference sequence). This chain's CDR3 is CASSKRTLPNEKLFF. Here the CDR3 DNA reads TGTGCCAGTAGTAAGAGGACACTACCCAATGAAAAACTGTTTTTT. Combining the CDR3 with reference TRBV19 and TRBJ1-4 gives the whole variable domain DGGITQSPKYLFRKEGQNVTLSCEQNLNHDAMYWYRQDPGQGLRLIYYSQIVNDFQKGDIAEGYSVSREKKESFPLTVTSAQKNPTAFYLCASSKRTLPNEKLFFGSGTQLSVL.

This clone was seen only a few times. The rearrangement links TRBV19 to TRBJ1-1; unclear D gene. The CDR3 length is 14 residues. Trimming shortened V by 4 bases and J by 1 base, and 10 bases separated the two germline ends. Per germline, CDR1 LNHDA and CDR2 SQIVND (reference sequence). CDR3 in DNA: TGTGCCAGTAGTACCTTGCAGCCGAACACTGAAGCTTTCTTT. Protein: CASSTLQPNTEAFF.

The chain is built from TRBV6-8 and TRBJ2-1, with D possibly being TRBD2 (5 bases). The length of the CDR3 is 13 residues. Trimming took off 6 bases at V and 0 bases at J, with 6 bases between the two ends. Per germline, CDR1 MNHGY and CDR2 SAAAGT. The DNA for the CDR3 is TGTGCCAGCAGGGAGGCCTCCTACAATGAGCAGTTCTTC. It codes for CASREASYNEQFF.

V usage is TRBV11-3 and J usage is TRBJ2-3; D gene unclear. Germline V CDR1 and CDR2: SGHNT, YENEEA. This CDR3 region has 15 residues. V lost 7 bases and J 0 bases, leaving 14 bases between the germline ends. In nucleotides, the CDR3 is TGTGCCAGCACCCCGTGGCCTTCTAGCACAGATACGCAGTATTTT. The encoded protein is CASTPWPSSTDTQYF. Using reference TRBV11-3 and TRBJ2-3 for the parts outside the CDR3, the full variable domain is EAGVVQSPRYKIIEKKQPVAFWCNPISGHNTLYWYLQNLGQGPELLIRYENEEAVDDSQLPKDRFSAERLKGVDSTLKIQPAELGDSAVYLCASTPWPSSTDTQYFGPGTRLTVL.

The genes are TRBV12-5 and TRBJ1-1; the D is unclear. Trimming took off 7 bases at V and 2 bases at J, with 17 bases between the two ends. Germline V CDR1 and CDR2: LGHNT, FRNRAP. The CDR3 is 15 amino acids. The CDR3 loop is CASASEPRPNTEAFF. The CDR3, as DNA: TGTGCTAGTGCCTCAGAACCCCGGCCAAACACTGAAGCTTTCTTT. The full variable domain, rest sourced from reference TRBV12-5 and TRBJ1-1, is DARVTQTPRHKVTEMGQEVTMRCQPILGHNTVFWYRQTMMQGLELLAYFRNRAPLDDSGMPKDRFSAEMPDATLATLKIQPSEPRDSAVYFCASASEPRPNTEAFFGQGTRLTVV.

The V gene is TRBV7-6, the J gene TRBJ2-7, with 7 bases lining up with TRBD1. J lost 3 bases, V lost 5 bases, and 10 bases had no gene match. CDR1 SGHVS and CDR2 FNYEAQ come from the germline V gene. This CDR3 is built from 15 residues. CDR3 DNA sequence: TGTGCCAGCAGCCAAACAGGGGTTTTTTACTACGAGCAGTACTTC. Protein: CASSQTGVFYYEQYF.

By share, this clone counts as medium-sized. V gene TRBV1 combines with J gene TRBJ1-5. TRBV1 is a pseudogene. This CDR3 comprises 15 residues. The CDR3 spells CASSQDPKTGQPQHF. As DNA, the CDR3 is TGCGCCAGCAGCCAAGATCCCAAAACGGGTCAGCCCCAGCATTTT.

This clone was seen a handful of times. The CDR3 sequence is CASTTTRSDTQYF. In nucleotides, the CDR3 is TGTGCCAGTACCACGACTAGATCGGATACGCAGTATTTT. This rearrangement joins TRBV19 to TRBJ2-3, with D possibly being TRBD2 (6 bases). The germline CDR1 and CDR2 sequences are LNHDA and SQIVND (reference sequence). There are 13 residues in the CDR3. The V end was cut by 7 bases, the J end by 6 bases, with 14 bases between.

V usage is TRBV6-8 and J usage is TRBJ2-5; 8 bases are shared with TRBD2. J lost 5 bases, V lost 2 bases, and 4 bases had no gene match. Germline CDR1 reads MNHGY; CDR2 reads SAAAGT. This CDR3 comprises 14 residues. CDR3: CASSYAGGVETQYF. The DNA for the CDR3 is TGTGCCAGCAGTTACGCCGGGGGGGTGGAGACCCAGTACTTC.

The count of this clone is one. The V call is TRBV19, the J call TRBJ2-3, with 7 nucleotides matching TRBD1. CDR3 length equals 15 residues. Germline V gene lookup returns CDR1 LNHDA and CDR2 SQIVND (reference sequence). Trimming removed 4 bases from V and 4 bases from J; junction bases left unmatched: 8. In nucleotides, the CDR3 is TGTGCCAGTAGTACAAGGACAGGTCCAGCAGATACGCAGTATTTT. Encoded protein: CASSTRTGPADTQYF. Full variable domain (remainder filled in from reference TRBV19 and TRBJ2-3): DGGITQSPKYLFRKEGQNVTLSCEQNLNHDAMYWYRQDPGQGLRLIYYSQIVNDFQKGDIAEGYSVSREKKESFPLTVTSAQKNPTAFYLCASSTRTGPADTQYFGPGTRLTVL.